The next 9 T cell receptor beta chains were all read from a single sample in a study of blood T cells in healthy people across ages. The use of a sample-barcoded 5' primer and a J-beta primer mix characterized a second PCR of about 7 to 12 cycles. Each CDR3 protein is one row after TCRdb ran MiXCR on the 5' RACE reads. The repertoire holds approximately 1.5 million distinct CDR3 sequences, with approximately 42% as singletons. The sample was blood. The receptors come from a woman aged 18-35 years in good health.

This clonotype came up a few times. The V gene is TRBV10-3, the J gene TRBJ1-4; D might be TRBD1 (6 bases). V lost 2 bases to trimming and J lost 3 bases, with 7 bases between them. The CDR3 covers 14 residues. Germline CDR1 reads ENHRY; CDR2 reads SYGVKD. The CDR3 DNA follows: TGTGCCATCAGTGAGGCAGGGGCTAATGAAAAACTGTTTTTT. Translated: CAISEAGANEKLFF.

This clonotype has only one observation. A single base separates this from a much larger clone, so it may be a read error. No conserved phenylalanine or tryptophan ends this CDR3, so it is likely a read error. The chain combines TRBV29-1 with TRBJ2-3; TRBD2 matches 8 bases. The CDR3 runs to 14 residues. Germline CDR1 is SQVTM and CDR2 is ANQGSEA. Trimming at V came to 6 bases and at J to 1 base, leaving 6 bases not matched to a gene. The CDR3 region is CSVAGTSGTDTQYL. CDR3 DNA sequence: TGCAGCGTAGCCGGGACTAGTGGCACAGATACGCAGTATCTT.

The V gene is TRBV7-2, the J gene TRBJ2-3; D gene ambiguous. Germline assignment: CDR1 SGHTA and CDR2 FQGNSA. This CDR3 comprises 16 residues. Trimming left V 0 bases short and J 2 bases short, with 12 bases between. The DNA for the CDR3 is TGTGCCAGCAGCTTAGCGGCGGTATTGACCACAGATACGCAGTATTTT. Translation: CASSLAAVLTTDTQYF.

The CDR3 nucleotides are TGTGCCAGCACCCCTATGCCTAGCTCCTACAATGAGCAGTACTTC. Translated, it gives CASTPMPSSYNEQYF. The chain uses TRBV21-1 and TRBJ2-1; TRBD1, as called in the table, went unchecked against the DNA. The end of the DNA fits TRBJ2-7 better, so the J call may be wrong. TRBV21-1 is designated a pseudogene. The CDR3 length is 15 residues.

This clonotype came up a few times. The rearrangement uses TRBV6-2 or TRBV6-3 and TRBJ2-5; a possible D gene is TRBD1 (6 bases). Judging by the DNA end, TRBJ2-7 fits better; the J call may be wrong. CDR3 length: 13 residues. Germline CDR1 MNHEY, CDR2 SVGEGT. CDR3 loop: CASSTGWVYEQYF. The DNA of the CDR3 is TGTGCCAGCAGCACAGGGTGGGTCTACGAGCAGTACTTC.

The genes are TRBV7-2 and TRBJ2-2; 9 nucleotides align to TRBD1. V lost 2 bases, J lost 6 bases, and 13 bases stayed unmatched. CDR3 length equals 18 residues. Germline-derived CDR1 and CDR2 are SGHTA and FQGNSA. The CDR3 reads CASSLRIRDRVFAGELFF. Here the CDR3 DNA reads TGTGCCAGCAGCTTACGGATCCGGGACAGGGTGTTTGCCGGGGAGCTGTTTTTT.

CDR3 region: CASSQTPRGTNTEAFF. DNA of the CDR3: TGCGCCAGCAGCCAAACACCCAGGGGTACGAACACTGAAGCTTTCTTT. The rearrangement uses TRBV4-1 and TRBJ1-1, with D perhaps TRBD1 (6 bases). Germline CDR1 is MGHRA and CDR2 is YSYEKL. The CDR3 runs 16 residues. V gave up 2 bases and J gave up 1 base, with 14 bases separating them.

This clonotype has a handful of counts. This chain links TRBV7-9 with TRBJ2-7; 9 nucleotides align to TRBD1. Germline values: CDR1 SEHNR, CDR2 FQNEAQ (reference sequence). The CDR3 consists of 15 residues. V dropped 4 bases and J dropped 3; count of bases not matched to a gene: 7. Here the CDR3 reads CASSSTGTGNYEQYF. For the CDR3, the DNA is TGTGCCAGCAGCTCAACCGGGACAGGGAACTACGAGCAGTACTTC. The variable domain in full, with the rest retrieved from reference TRBV7-9 and TRBJ2-7, is DTGVSQNPRHKITKRGQNVTFRCDPISEHNRLYWYRQTLGQGPEFLTYFQNEAQLEKSRLLSDRFSAERPKGSFSTLEIQRTEQGDSAMYLCASSSTGTGNYEQYFGPGTRLTVT.

V and J are TRBV20-1 and TRBJ2-4, with 10 bases that match TRBD1. The germline V gene encodes CDR1 DFQATT and CDR2 SNEGSKA (reference sequence). This CDR3 has 18 residues. Losses at the gene ends were 3 bases for V and 3 bases for J; bases not matched to a gene: 14. CDR3 in DNA: TGCAGTGCTAGTACAAACCCGGGACAGGGGTTTGACAAAAACATTCAGTACTTC. Protein product: CSASTNPGQGFDKNIQYF.